The subject of this entry is one T cell receptor beta chain. As yet, its antigen is unknown. The data were taken from a study of T cell repertoires in cytomegalovirus infection. Study-level background: The authors used CMV epitopes that were HLA-C-restricted (recently identified) and HLA-B-restricted (well studied). CMV infection and matching HLA type were both indicated by public TCR beta signatures. General study results and limits: Cumulative frequency of public TCR beta families picked out carriers of CMV plus the relevant HLA. The response measured ex vivo was dominated by TCR beta clonotypes (HLA-C-restricted and CMV-specific).

CDR1 and CDR2 (germline): SGHVT, SQSDAQ. V lost 5 bases and J lost 9, with 23 bases in between. This CDR3 contains 16 residues. From the reads, TCRdb called clonotypes with MiXCR, one entry per CDR3 protein. Of approximately 990,000 distinct CDR3 sequences listed, less than 35% are singletons. The clonotype comes from a human donor in good health (CMV status not recorded). Some clones in this sample may be carry-over from other donors' samples. Specimen: cultured CD8+ T cells from PBMCs, collected from culture after CMV antigen stimulation. This sequence joins TRBV7-4 and TRBJ2-4; maybe TRBD2 (6 bases). CDR3 in amino acids: CASSPREREASGIQYF. The CDR3 nucleotides read TGTGCCAGCAGCCCTCGGGAGAGAGAGGCTAGTGGCATTCAGTACTTC.